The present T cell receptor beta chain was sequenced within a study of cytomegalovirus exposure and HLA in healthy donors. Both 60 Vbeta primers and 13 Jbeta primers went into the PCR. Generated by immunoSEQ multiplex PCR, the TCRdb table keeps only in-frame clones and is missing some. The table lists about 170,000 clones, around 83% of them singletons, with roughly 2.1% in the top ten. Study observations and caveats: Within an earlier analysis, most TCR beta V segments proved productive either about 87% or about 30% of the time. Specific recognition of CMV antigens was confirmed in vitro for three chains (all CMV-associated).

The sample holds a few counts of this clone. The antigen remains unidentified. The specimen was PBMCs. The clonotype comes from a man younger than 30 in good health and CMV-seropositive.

The CDR3 spells CASSLLTGQIYNEQFF. DNA of the CDR3: TGTGCCAGCAGCTTGCTGACGGGACAGATATACAATGAGCAGTTCTTC. This rearrangement joins TRBV5-6 to TRBJ2-1; 7 bases align to TRBD1. The CDR3 loop spans 16 amino acids. From germline, CDR1 is SGHDT and CDR2 YYEEEE. The J segment lost 4 bases and the V segment lost 1 base, leaving 8 bases of the junction unmatched.